A single TCR beta chain is shown here with its context. The sample belongs to a study of shared clonotypes between healthy human individuals. V shed 6 bases and J shed 4 bases, with 16 bases lying between them. The length of the CDR3 is 14 residues. Germline CDR1 reads MDHEN; CDR2 reads SYDVKM. In replicate PCRs of sorted subsets, roughly 200 ng DNA, approximately 32,000 T cell genomes, was used. The table came from immunoSEQ multiplex PCR; TCRdb's copy has only in-frame clones and leaves some out. The sample yields about 2 million clones, roughly 94% seen once. The clonotype originates from a man between 18 and 29 years old in good health. The V and J genes are TRBV28 and TRBJ2-7; perhaps TRBD1 as D (6 bases). The sequencing sample was made of naive CD4+ T cells sorted from blood. Documented subset: CD45RA+ positively selected. The CDR3, as DNA: TGTGCCAGCAGCAAGGCCAGGGGTTTTTACGAGCAGTACTTC. It yields the protein CASSKARGFYEQYF.